The 29 T cell receptor beta chains in this list originate from one sample, sequenced in a study of sequential checkpoint blockade in melanoma (dated by TCRdb to between 2019 and 2020). This specimen's treatment or condition label, interpreted: randomized to nivolumab then ipilimumab (arm A) or the reverse (arm B). To prepare the library, the immunoSEQ multiplex PCR assay was applied. As stored in TCRdb, this immuneACCESS dataset retains in-frame rearrangements with V and J assigned. A fraction of the clones does not appear; measured against another copy, unresolved V genes explain less than half of the discrepancy, and the remainder lacks a known reason. Counted in this sample were around 12,000 clones; 61% of them appeared once. The top ten hold 20% to 25% of the sample. The sequencing here drew on CD8+ T cells sorted from blood (inferred from file names), taken from a patient given nivolumab and ipilimumab in sequence. The source is a human donor with melanoma.

The rearrangement links TRBV18 to TRBJ2-6; D remains ambiguous. This CDR3 region has 15 residues. Germline CDR1 KGHSH, CDR2 LQKENI. V lost 3 bases and J 0 bases, leaving 6 bases between the germline ends. DNA of the CDR3: TGTGCCAGCTCACCTCCAGGCTCTGGGGCCAACGTCCTGACTTTC. This gives the protein CASSPPGSGANVLTF.

This clone showed up just once. The J gene is TRBJ2-7, the V gene TRBV7-3, with 9 positions matching TRBD1. J lost 0 bases, V lost 2 bases, and 5 bases had no gene match. Germline V CDR1 and CDR2: SGHTA, FQGTGA. CDR3 size: 16 residues. This CDR3 is CASSLDGTGSSYEQYF. The CDR3 nucleotides are TGTGCCAGCAGCTTAGATGGGACAGGGAGCTCCTACGAGCAGTACTTC.

V usage is TRBV4-3 and J usage is TRBJ1-5; the D is unclear. Trimming shortened V by 0 bases and J by 4 bases, and 4 bases separated the two germline ends. The CDR3 runs to 13 residues. Germline V gene data show CDR1 as LGHNA and CDR2 as YSLEER. In DNA, the CDR3 is TGCGCCAGCAGCCAAGAGAGAAATCAGCCCCAGCATTTT. This codes for CASSQERNQPQHF.

This chain links TRBV9 with TRBJ2-2; D is possibly TRBD1 (5 bases). CDR3 length: 13 amino acids. Germline CDR1 reads SGDLS; CDR2 reads YYNGEE. V was pared by 0 bases and J by 5 bases, with 5 bases between. The CDR3 DNA sequence: TGTGCCAGCAGCGTAGAGGGGACCGGGGAGCTGTTTTTT. Translation: CASSVEGTGELFF.

On this clone itself: At one end the junction does not follow the germline gene, possibly because of a read error. The V and J genes are TRBV7-9 and TRBJ2-2; a possible D gene is TRBD2 (5 bases). This CDR3 contains 12 residues. Germline-derived CDR1 and CDR2 are SEHNR and FQNEAQ (reference sequence). The CDR3 sequence: CASSLSPRGAVF. CDR3 DNA: TGTGCCAGCAGCTTAAGTCCCCGGGGAGCTGTTTTT.

The chain carries TRBV30 and TRBJ2-6, with 9 bases lining up with TRBD2. Trimming removed 2 bases from V and 2 bases from J; junction bases left unmatched: 4. The CDR3 consists of 16 residues. The V gene's germline CDR1 is GTSNPN and CDR2 SVGIG (reference sequence). The DNA of the CDR3 is TGTGCCTGGAGTATGGTAGCGGGAGCTGGGGCCAACGTCCTGACTTTC. This encodes CAWSMVAGAGANVLTF.

V and J are TRBV12-5 and TRBJ2-7, with a weak D call TRBD2 (5 bases). Germline V gene sequence: CDR1 LGHNT, CDR2 FRNRAP. Trimming removed 4 bases at V and 4 bases at J, with 17 bases between. The CDR3 has 15 residues. The CDR3 protein is CASGSSPGMRYEQYF. CDR3 DNA: TGTGCTAGTGGTTCCTCTCCGGGGATGAGGTACGAGCAGTACTTC.

The DNA of the CDR3 is TGTGCCAGCAGTCTGACAGGGTGGAACACTGAAGCTTTCTTT. Translating it yields CASSLTGWNTEAFF. This chain uses TRBV28 with TRBJ1-1; 7 nucleotides align to TRBD1. There are 14 residues in the CDR3. The ends lost 5 bases at V and 1 base at J; junction bases unmatched: 4. Germline CDR1 MDHEN, CDR2 SYDVKM.

The chain uses TRBV4-2 and TRBJ2-5; 9 nucleotides agree with TRBD2. The germline gives CDR1 LGHNA, CDR2 YNFKEQ. This CDR3 has 15 residues. Trimming removed 1 base from V and 5 bases from J; junction bases left unmatched: 5. The CDR3 DNA reads TGTGCCAGCAGCCAAGCTAGCGGGGTTTGGGAGACCCAGTACTTC. It yields the protein CASSQASGVWETQYF.

The chain couples TRBV19 to TRBJ2-3; 13 bases match TRBD2. The J segment lost 2 bases and the V segment lost 6 bases, leaving 8 bases of the junction unmatched. Germline V CDR1 and CDR2: LNHDA, SQIVND (reference sequence). The CDR3 spans 17 residues. As DNA, the CDR3 is TGTGCCAGTAGCCTGGCACTAGCGGGAGGGCCCACAGATACGCAGTATTTT. Its protein product is CASSLALAGGPTDTQYF.

The chain employs TRBV29-1 and TRBJ2-5; D is possibly TRBD2 (5 bases). CDR3 length: 12 residues. Germline V gene sequence: CDR1 SQVTM, CDR2 ANQGSEA. Trimming pared 1 base from V and 5 bases from J, leaving 8 bases between. This CDR3 is CSVEGGWETQYF. DNA for the CDR3: TGCAGCGTTGAAGGCGGGTGGGAGACCCAGTACTTC.

The chain recombines TRBV9 with TRBJ2-3; maybe TRBD1 (5 bases). V lost 3 bases to trimming and J lost 5 bases, with 13 bases between them. The CDR3 has 14 residues. In germline, CDR1 is SGDLS, CDR2 YYNGEE. CDR3 in amino acids: CASSALDSLDTQYF. The CDR3 nucleotides are TGTGCCAGCAGCGCATTAGACAGCTTAGATACGCAGTATTTT.

The chain links TRBV28 to TRBJ1-1; 9 bases match TRBD1. Germline V gene data show CDR1 as MDHEN and CDR2 as SYDVKM. This CDR3 comprises 17 residues. The V gene end was trimmed by 5 bases and the J gene end by 6 bases; junction bases not matched to a gene: 16. CDR3 bases: TGTGCCAGCAGTGTAGTGCCACAGGGGGCTCGAAGTGCTGAAGCTTTCTTT. Translated, it gives CASSVVPQGARSAEAFF.

V is TRBV27 and J is TRBJ2-5; 15 nucleotides agree with TRBD2. Germline trimming cut 5 bases from V and 4 bases from J; bases unmatched to any gene: 11. Germline values: CDR1 MNHEY, CDR2 SMNVEV (reference sequence). The length of the CDR3 is 18 residues. This CDR3 reads CASSLSTGLAGGPETQYF. The CDR3 nucleotides read TGTGCCAGCAGTCTCTCCACCGGACTAGCGGGGGGGCCAGAGACCCAGTACTTC.

J is TRBJ2-1 and V is TRBV2; 7 bases match TRBD1. The CDR3 runs 13 residues. The V gene's germline CDR1 is SNHLY and CDR2 FYNNEI. The V gene end was trimmed by 5 bases and the J gene end by 4 bases; junction bases not matched to a gene: 2. CDR3 coding DNA: TGTGCCAGCAGTCCGACAGGGTACAATGAGCAGTTCTTC. Encoded protein: CASSPTGYNEQFF. The entire variable domain, with the rest obtained from reference TRBV2 and TRBJ2-1, is as follows: EPEVTQTPSHQVTQMGQEVILRCVPISNHLYFYWYRQILGQKVEFLVSFYNNEISEKSEIFDDQFSVERPDGSNFTLKIRSTKLEDSAMYFCASSPTGYNEQFFGPGTRLTVL.

The CDR3 sequence is CASSYSQGAYEQYF. The CDR3 region has the DNA TGTGCCAGCAGTTACTCACAGGGAGCCTACGAGCAGTACTTC. The rearrangement uses TRBV6-6 and TRBJ2-5; D is possibly TRBD1 (6 bases). Matching the DNA end better, TRBJ2-7 makes the J call doubtful. The CDR3 totals 14 residues. CDR1 MNHNY and CDR2 SVGAGI come from the germline V gene (reference sequence).

This clone was seen a handful of times. V usage is TRBV11-2 and J usage is TRBJ2-1, with D possibly being TRBD1 (6 bases). This CDR3 contains 15 residues. Germline V gene data show CDR1 as SGHAT and CDR2 as FQNNGV. The V gene lost 0 bases and the J gene lost 6 bases, with 12 bases spanning the gap. CDR3: CASSLDRTVRNEQFF. As DNA, the CDR3 is TGTGCCAGCAGCTTAGATCGGACAGTCCGCAATGAGCAGTTCTTC.

There are a few counts of this clone. CDR3 amino acids: CASSLASGTAYEQYF. The CDR3 nucleotides are TGTGCCAGCAGTTTGGCTAGCGGGACCGCCTACGAGCAGTACTTC. V usage is TRBV28 and J usage is TRBJ2-7, with TRBD2 identical over 9 bases. Germline values: CDR1 MDHEN, CDR2 SYDVKM. The CDR3 length is 15 residues. The J segment lost 2 bases and the V segment lost 3 bases, leaving 5 bases of the junction unmatched. The full variable domain, with the rest looked up from reference TRBV28 and TRBJ2-7, is DVKVTQSSRYLVKRTGEKVFLECVQDMDHENMFWYRQDPGLGLRLIYFSYDVKMKEKGDIPEGYSVSREKKERFSLILESASTNQTSMYLCASSLASGTAYEQYFGPGTRLTVT.

CDR3 coding DNA: TGTGCCAGCAGTCGCCTCCAGGCGGGAGGGGATGAGCAGTTCTTC. As protein: CASSRLQAGGDEQFF. The chain carries TRBV28 and TRBJ2-1; TRBD2 matches at 9 bases. CDR1 is MDHEN, CDR2 SYDVKM, per germline. V gave up 5 bases and J gave up 8 bases; unmatched junction bases: 10. The CDR3 is 15 amino acids. Using reference TRBV28 and TRBJ2-1 for the parts outside the CDR3, the full variable domain is DVKVTQSSRYLVKRTGEKVFLECVQDMDHENMFWYRQDPGLGLRLIYFSYDVKMKEKGDIPEGYSVSREKKERFSLILESASTNQTSMYLCASSRLQAGGDEQFFGPGTRLTVL.

As for this clone: The junction differs from germline at one of its ends, possibly a read error. The J gene is TRBJ2-5, the V gene TRBV7-7; 10 bases line up with TRBD1. Looked up from germline, CDR1 is SSHAT and CDR2 is FNYEAQ (reference sequence). The length of the CDR3 is 15 residues. This CDR3 is CASSLDRGVKETQYF. CDR3 coding DNA: TGTGCTAGCAGCTTGGACAGGGGGGTAAAAGAGACCCAGTACTTC.

Of note for this clone: One end of the junction is discordant with germline, which a read error may explain. This chain connects TRBV5-5 to TRBJ1-2, with TRBD1 as a possible D gene (5 bases). The germline gives CDR1 SGHKS, CDR2 YYEKEE (reference sequence). The CDR3 sequence is 14 residues long. The CDR3 reads CASSQDGGNYGYTF. The CDR3, as DNA: TGCGCCAGCAGCCAAGACGGGGGAAACTATGGCTACACCTTC.

V and J are TRBV4-1 and TRBJ2-7, with 7 bases identical to TRBD1. CDR1 MGHRA and CDR2 YSYEKL come from the germline V gene. J lost 0 bases, V lost 2 bases, and 4 bases had no gene match. The CDR3 consists of 15 residues. DNA for the CDR3: TGCGCCAGCAGCCAAACTAGACAGGGCTCCTACGAGCAGTACTTC. As protein: CASSQTRQGSYEQYF.

This clone counts as medium-sized. The chain uses TRBV28 and TRBJ1-2, with unresolved D. This CDR3 comprises 13 residues. With 3 bases removed from V and 1 base from J, the gap between germline ends came to 6 bases. Germline values: CDR1 MDHEN, CDR2 SYDVKM. The CDR3 nucleotides read TGTGCCAGCAGTTTTTCGGGTAACTATGGCTACACCTTC. Translation: CASSFSGNYGYTF.

The gene calls are TRBV30 and TRBJ2-1; D is uncertain. Germline CDR1 and CDR2: GTSNPN and SVGIG (reference sequence). V dropped 0 bases and J dropped 13 bases, with 10 bases sitting between them. CDR3 size: 11 residues. CDR3 loop: CAWSVSERQFF. DNA of the CDR3: TGTGCCTGGAGTGTTTCGGAGAGACAGTTCTTC.

The chain links TRBV9 to TRBJ2-3, with 8 bases lining up with TRBD1. In germline, CDR1 is SGDLS, CDR2 YYNGEE. The CDR3 is made up of 16 amino acids. V lost 3 bases, J lost 4 bases, and 10 bases stayed unmatched. CDR3 sequence reads: CASSDPNRDRSDTQYF. The CDR3 nucleotides read TGTGCCAGCAGCGACCCTAACCGGGACAGGTCAGATACGCAGTATTTT.

Only one count was recorded for this clone. J is TRBJ2-1 and V is TRBV29-1; D might be TRBD2 (6 bases). Germline CDR1 reads SQVTM; CDR2 reads ANQGSEA. Deletions cut 2 bases from V and 4 bases from J, with 12 bases between. CDR3 length: 14 residues. The CDR3 DNA is TGCAGCGTTGAAAGGCCTAGCGCGTACAATGAGCAGTTCTTC. It is translated as CSVERPSAYNEQFF.

V and J are TRBV4-1 and TRBJ2-5, with TRBD1 identical over 11 bases. The CDR3 runs 15 residues. The V gene's germline CDR1 is MGHRA and CDR2 YSYEKL. The trim removed 3 bases at V and 5 bases at J, leaving 5 bases unmatched. Here the CDR3 DNA reads TGCGCCAGCAGCCACGGGACAGGGGGGATGGAGACCCAGTACTTC. Translating it yields CASSHGTGGMETQYF.

V and J are TRBV28 and TRBJ2-7, with 11 bases matching TRBD1. The CDR3 totals 16 residues. Germline CDR1 is MDHEN and CDR2 is SYDVKM. V was pared by 3 bases and J by 1 base, with 5 bases of the junction left unmatched. The CDR3 here is CASSFHRDRGSYEQYF. The CDR3 DNA reads TGTGCCAGCAGTTTTCATCGGGACAGGGGGTCCTACGAGCAGTACTTC. Using reference TRBV28 and TRBJ2-7 for the parts outside the CDR3, the full variable domain is DVKVTQSSRYLVKRTGEKVFLECVQDMDHENMFWYRQDPGLGLRLIYFSYDVKMKEKGDIPEGYSVSREKKERFSLILESASTNQTSMYLCASSFHRDRGSYEQYFGPGTRLTVT.

The CDR3 here is CASSVGFGGRGTEAFF. Written as DNA, the CDR3 is TGTGCCAGCAGCGTAGGGTTTGGAGGACGAGGCACTGAAGCTTTCTTT. V is TRBV9 and J is TRBJ1-1; the D is unclear. This CDR3 has 16 amino acids. The ends were cut back, 0 bases at V and 4 bases at J, with 16 bases in the middle. The germline V gene has CDR1 SGDLS and CDR2 YYNGEE.